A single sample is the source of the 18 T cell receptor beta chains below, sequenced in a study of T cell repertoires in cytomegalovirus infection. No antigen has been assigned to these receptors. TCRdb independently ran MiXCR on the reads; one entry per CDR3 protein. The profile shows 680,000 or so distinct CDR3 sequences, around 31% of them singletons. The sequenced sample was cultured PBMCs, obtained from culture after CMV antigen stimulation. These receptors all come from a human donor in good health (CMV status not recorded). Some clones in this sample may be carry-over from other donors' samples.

The CDR3 protein is CSARGSVLDRADGYTF. The CDR3 DNA reads TGCAGTGCTAGAGGCAGTGTTTTGGACAGGGCGGATGGCTACACCTTC. The chain joins TRBV20-1 to TRBJ1-2, with TRBD1 matching 8 bases. V was pared by 1 base and J by 6 bases, with 13 bases of the junction left unmatched. This CDR3 has 16 residues. Germline assignment: CDR1 DFQATT and CDR2 SNEGSKA (reference sequence).

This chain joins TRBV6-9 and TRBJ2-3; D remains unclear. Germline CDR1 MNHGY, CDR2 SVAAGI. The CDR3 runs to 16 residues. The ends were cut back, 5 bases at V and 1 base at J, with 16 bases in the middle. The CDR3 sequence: CASSRSETPRTDTQYF. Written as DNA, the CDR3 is TGTGCCAGCAGTCGATCGGAGACCCCACGCACAGATACGCAGTATTTT.

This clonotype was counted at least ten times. CDR3 nucleotides: TGTGCCAGCAGCTTCCGGGCCTCGCCTGAGCAGTTCTTC. This translates into CASSFRASPEQFF. The V gene is TRBV7-2, the J gene TRBJ2-1; D call uncertain. V lost 3 bases to trimming and J lost 9 bases, with 12 bases between them. The CDR3 has 13 residues. CDR1 is SGHTA, CDR2 FQGNSA, per germline.

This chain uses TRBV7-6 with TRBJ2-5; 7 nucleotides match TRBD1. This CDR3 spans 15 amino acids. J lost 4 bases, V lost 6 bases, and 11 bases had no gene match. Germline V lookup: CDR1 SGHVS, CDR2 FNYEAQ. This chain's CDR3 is CASSSTGVRLETQYF. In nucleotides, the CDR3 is TGTGCCAGCAGTTCTACAGGGGTACGGCTAGAGACCCAGTACTTC.

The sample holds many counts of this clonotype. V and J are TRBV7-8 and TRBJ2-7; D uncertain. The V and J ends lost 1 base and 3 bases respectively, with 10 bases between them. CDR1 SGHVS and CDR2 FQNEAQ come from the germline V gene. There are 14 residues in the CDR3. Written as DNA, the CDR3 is TGTGCCAGCAGCTTAGTAATCCCGGGCTACGAGCAGTACTTC. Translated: CASSLVIPGYEQYF.

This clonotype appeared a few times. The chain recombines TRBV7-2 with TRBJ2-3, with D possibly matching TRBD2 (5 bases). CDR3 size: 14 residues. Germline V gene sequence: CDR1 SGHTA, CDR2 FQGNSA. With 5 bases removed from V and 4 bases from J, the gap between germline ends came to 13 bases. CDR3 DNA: TGTGCCAGCAGCAATCTAGGAGGCGCAGATACGCAGTATTTT. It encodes CASSNLGGADTQYF.

The CDR3 protein is CASSRAVSGANVLTF. In DNA, the CDR3 is TGTGCCAGCAGCCGAGCCGTCTCTGGGGCCAACGTCCTGACTTTC. The genes are TRBV7-9 and TRBJ2-6; D unclear. This CDR3 is built from 15 residues. In germline, CDR1 is SEHNR, CDR2 FQNEAQ (reference sequence). V lost 5 bases to trimming and J lost 0 bases, with 8 bases between them.

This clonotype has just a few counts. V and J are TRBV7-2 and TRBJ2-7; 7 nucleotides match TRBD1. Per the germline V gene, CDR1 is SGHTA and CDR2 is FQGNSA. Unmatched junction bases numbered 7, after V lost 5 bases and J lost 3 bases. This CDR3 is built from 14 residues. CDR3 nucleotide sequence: TGTGCCAGCAGCCGAGGGGGACAGAGCTACGAGCAGTACTTC. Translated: CASSRGGQSYEQYF. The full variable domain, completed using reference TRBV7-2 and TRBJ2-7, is GAGVSQSPSNKVTEKGKDVELRCDPISGHTALYWYRQSLGQGLEFLIYFQGNSAPDKSGLPSDRFSAERTGGSVSTLTIQRTQQEDSAVYLCASSRGGQSYEQYFGPGTRLTVT.

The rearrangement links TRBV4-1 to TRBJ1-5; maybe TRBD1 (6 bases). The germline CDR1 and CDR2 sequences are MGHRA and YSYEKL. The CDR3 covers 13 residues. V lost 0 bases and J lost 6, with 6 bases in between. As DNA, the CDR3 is TGCGCCAGCAGCCAAGAGGGGGCTCAGCCCCAGCATTTT. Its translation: CASSQEGAQPQHF.

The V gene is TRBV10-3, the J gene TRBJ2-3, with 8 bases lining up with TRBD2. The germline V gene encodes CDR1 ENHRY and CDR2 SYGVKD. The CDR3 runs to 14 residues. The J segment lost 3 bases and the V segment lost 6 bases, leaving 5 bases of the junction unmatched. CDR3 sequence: CAISGGGPTDTQYF. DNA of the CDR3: TGTGCCATCAGCGGCGGGGGGCCGACAGATACGCAGTATTTT.

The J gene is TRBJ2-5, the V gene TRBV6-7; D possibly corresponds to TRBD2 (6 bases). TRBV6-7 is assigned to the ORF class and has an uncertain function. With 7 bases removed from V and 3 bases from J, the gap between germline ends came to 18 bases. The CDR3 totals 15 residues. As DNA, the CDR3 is TGTGCCAGCAACCCCACTCGACTAGTGAAAGAGACCCAGTACTTC. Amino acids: CASNPTRLVKETQYF.

This CDR3 is CASSYTEQFF. As DNA, the CDR3 is TGTGCCAGCAGCTACACCGAGCAGTTCTTC. V usage is TRBV7-2 and J usage is TRBJ2-1; the D is unclear. Between the trimmed V and J ends, which lost 4 bases and 10 bases, there was a span of 5 bases. Germline CDR1 is SGHTA and CDR2 is FQGNSA. The CDR3 runs 10 residues. The full variable domain, with the rest looked up from reference TRBV7-2 and TRBJ2-1, is GAGVSQSPSNKVTEKGKDVELRCDPISGHTALYWYRQSLGQGLEFLIYFQGNSAPDKSGLPSDRFSAERTGGSVSTLTIQRTQQEDSAVYLCASSYTEQFFGPGTRLTVL.

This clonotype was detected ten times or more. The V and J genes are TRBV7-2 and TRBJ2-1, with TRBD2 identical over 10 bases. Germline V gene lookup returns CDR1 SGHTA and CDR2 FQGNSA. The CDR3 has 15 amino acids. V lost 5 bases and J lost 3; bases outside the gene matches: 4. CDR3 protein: CASSTLAGIYNEQFF. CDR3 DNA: TGTGCCAGCAGCACACTAGCGGGAATCTACAATGAGCAGTTCTTC.

The CDR3 bases are TGTGCCAGCAGCTTTGGGGGAGAAGATACGCAGTATTTT. Amino acids: CASSFGGEDTQYF. V gene TRBV7-6 combines with J gene TRBJ2-3; perhaps D is TRBD1 or TRBD2 (5 bases each). This CDR3 spans 13 amino acids. Germline loops: CDR1 SGHVS, CDR2 FNYEAQ. Trimming cost V 3 bases and J 5 bases, with 9 bases left between them.

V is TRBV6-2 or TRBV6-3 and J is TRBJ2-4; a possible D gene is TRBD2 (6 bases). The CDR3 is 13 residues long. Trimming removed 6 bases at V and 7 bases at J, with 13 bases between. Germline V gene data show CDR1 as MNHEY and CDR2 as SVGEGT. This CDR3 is CASRSGVRNIQYF. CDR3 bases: TGTGCCAGCAGATCGGGAGTCCGGAACATTCAGTACTTC.

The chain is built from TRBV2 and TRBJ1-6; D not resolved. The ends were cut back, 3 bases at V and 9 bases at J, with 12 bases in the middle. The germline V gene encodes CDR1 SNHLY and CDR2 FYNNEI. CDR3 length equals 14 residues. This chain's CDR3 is CASSDEAGGSPLHF. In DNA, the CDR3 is TGTGCCAGCAGTGATGAAGCGGGAGGTTCACCCCTCCACTTT.

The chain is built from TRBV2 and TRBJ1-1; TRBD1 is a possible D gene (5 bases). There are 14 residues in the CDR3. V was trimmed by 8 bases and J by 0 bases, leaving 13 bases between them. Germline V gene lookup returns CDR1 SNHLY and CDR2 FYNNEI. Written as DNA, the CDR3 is TGTGCCAGCCGAGGGGTTGAGGTGAACACTGAAGCTTTCTTT. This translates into CASRGVEVNTEAFF.

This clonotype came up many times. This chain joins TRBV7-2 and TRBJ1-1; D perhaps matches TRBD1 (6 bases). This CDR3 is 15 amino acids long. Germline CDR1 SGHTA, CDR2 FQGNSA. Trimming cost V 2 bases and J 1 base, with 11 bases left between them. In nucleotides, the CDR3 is TGTGCCAGCAGCTTAAGAGGGGGGACGAACACTGAAGCTTTCTTT. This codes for CASSLRGGTNTEAFF.